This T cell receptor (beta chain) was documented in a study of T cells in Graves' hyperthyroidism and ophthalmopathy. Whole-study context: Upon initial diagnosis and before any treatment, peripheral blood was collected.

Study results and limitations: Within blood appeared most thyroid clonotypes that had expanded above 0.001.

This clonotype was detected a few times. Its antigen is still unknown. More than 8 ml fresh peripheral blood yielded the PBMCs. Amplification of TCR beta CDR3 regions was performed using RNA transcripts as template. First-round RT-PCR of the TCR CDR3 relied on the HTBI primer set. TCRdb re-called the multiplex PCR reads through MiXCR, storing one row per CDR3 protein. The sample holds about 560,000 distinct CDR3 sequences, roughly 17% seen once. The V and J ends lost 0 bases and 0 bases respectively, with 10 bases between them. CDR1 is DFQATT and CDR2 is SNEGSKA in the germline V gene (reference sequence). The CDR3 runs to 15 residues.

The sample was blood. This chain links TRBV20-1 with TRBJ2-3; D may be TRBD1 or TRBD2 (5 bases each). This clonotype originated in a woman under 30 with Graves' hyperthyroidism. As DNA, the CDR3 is TGCAGTGCTAGAGAAGAGGGGCGAAGCACAGATACGCAGTATTTT. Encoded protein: CSAREEGRSTDTQYF.